One and the same sample provided the 24 T cell receptor beta chains below, sequenced in a study of shared clonotypes between healthy human individuals. The assay was immunoSEQ multiplex PCR, and TCRdb's table has in-frame clones only and misses some. The table records over a million clones, more than 95% of them present only once. Sequenced material: naive CD4+ T cells sorted from blood. Subset: CD45RA+ positively selected. The receptor set was obtained from a man aged 30 to 45 in good health.

CDR3 amino acids: CASSRPGRGGYTF. DNA of the CDR3: TGTGCCAGCAGCCGCCCCGGACGGGGTGGCTACACCTTC. V gene TRBV6-5 combines with J gene TRBJ1-2; D is ambiguous. V dropped 6 bases and J dropped 7 bases, with 15 bases sitting between them. Germline lookup yields CDR1 MNHEY and CDR2 SVGAGI. The length of the CDR3 is 13 residues.

The rearrangement joins TRBV19 to TRBJ2-2; possible D gene TRBD1, 5 bases. CDR3 length: 14 amino acids. Germline values: CDR1 LNHDA, CDR2 SQIVND (reference sequence). Trimming shortened V by 3 bases and J by 4 bases, and 9 bases separated the two germline ends. Written as DNA, the CDR3 is TGTGCCAGTAGTATTAGACAGATCACCGGGGAGCTGTTTTTT. This codes for CASSIRQITGELFF.

The chain employs TRBV29-1 and TRBJ1-2, with D uncertain. Germline assignment: CDR1 SQVTM and CDR2 ANQGSEA. The CDR3 totals 11 residues. Trimming removed 4 bases at V and 3 bases at J, with 6 bases between. In nucleotides, the CDR3 is TGCAGCGTTGGGTACGACTATGGCTACACCTTC. As protein: CSVGYDYGYTF.

This sequence joins TRBV7-2 and TRBJ2-1; the D is unclear. The CDR3 is 18 residues long. Germline V gene lookup returns CDR1 SGHTA and CDR2 FQGNSA. Trimming removed 1 base from V and 8 bases from J, with 24 bases in between. The CDR3 DNA reads TGTGCCAGCAGCTTAGGTGGTTGGGCGCCAACTTTTATGGATGAGCAGTTCTTC. This codes for CASSLGGWAPTFMDEQFF.

This clone came up once. The rearrangement uses TRBV16 and TRBJ2-7; 8 bases align to TRBD1. CDR3 length: 14 amino acids. After removal of 5 bases from V and 2 bases from J, the junction contained 5 bases not matched to a gene. Germline CDR1 reads KGHSY; CDR2 reads FQNENV. CDR3 sequence (DNA): TGTGCCAGCAGCATAACAGGGGGAGCCTACGAGCAGTACTTC. Translated: CASSITGGAYEQYF. Combining the CDR3 with reference TRBV16 and TRBJ2-7 gives the whole variable domain GEEVAQTPKHLVRGEGQKAKLYCAPIKGHSYVFWYQQVLKNEFKFLISFQNENVFDETGMPKERFSAKCLPNSPCSLEIQATKLEDSAVYFCASSITGGAYEQYFGPGTRLTVT.

The rearrangement uses TRBV5-1 and TRBJ2-3, with TRBD2 matching 8 bases. The CDR3 contains 17 residues. V lost 1 base to trimming and J lost 2 bases; unmatched junction nucleotides: 9. Germline assignment: CDR1 SGHRS and CDR2 YFSETQ. Here the CDR3 DNA reads TGCGCCAGCAGCTTGACCTCCTCTAGCGGGTTCACAGATACGCAGTATTTT. Its translation: CASSLTSSSGFTDTQYF.

The gene calls are TRBV9 and TRBJ2-3, with D perhaps TRBD1 or TRBD2 (5 bases each). Trimming pared 0 bases from V and 2 bases from J, leaving 13 bases between. This CDR3 comprises 16 residues. From germline, CDR1 is SGDLS and CDR2 YYNGEE. CDR3 region: CASSVGGGLITDTQYF. In nucleotides, the CDR3 is TGTGCCAGCAGCGTAGGTGGGGGTCTGATCACAGATACGCAGTATTTT.

This clone was found once. The rearrangement joins TRBV7-9 to TRBJ2-5; tentatively, D is TRBD2 (6 bases). Trimming took 0 bases from V and 0 from J, leaving 11 bases between them. The CDR3 extends over 16 amino acids. Germline V CDR1 and CDR2: SEHNR, FQNEAQ (reference sequence). CDR3: CASSLAPEGNQETQYF. CDR3 sequence (DNA): TGTGCCAGCAGCTTAGCGCCGGAGGGGAACCAAGAGACCCAGTACTTC.

This clone was seen once. The genes are TRBV7-2 and TRBJ2-2; TRBD2 agrees at 7 bases. Germline V lookup: CDR1 SGHTA, CDR2 FQGNSA. The CDR3 contains 17 residues. Germline trimming cut 1 base from V and 2 bases from J; bases unmatched to any gene: 7. CDR3: CASSLVASGVNTGELFF. The DNA for the CDR3 is TGTGCCAGCAGCTTAGTAGCAAGCGGGGTTAACACCGGGGAGCTGTTTTTT.

This chain connects TRBV10-1 to TRBJ2-7; TRBD1 matches 9 bases. Germline lookup yields CDR1 WNHNN and CDR2 SYGVQD (reference sequence). The junction had 5 bases not matched to a gene; V was cut back by 8 bases and J by 0 bases. This CDR3 is 14 amino acids long. CDR3 sequence reads: CASARDRASYEQYF. CDR3 sequence (DNA): TGCGCCAGCGCCCGGGACAGGGCCTCCTACGAGCAGTACTTC.

The chain couples TRBV18 to TRBJ2-7, with 8 bases matching TRBD1. CDR1 and CDR2 from the germline V gene are KGHSH and LQKENI. The CDR3 runs 14 residues. V lost 6 bases, J lost 11 bases, and 15 bases stayed unmatched. CDR3 in DNA: TGTGCCAGCTCGAGTCTGACAGGGGCCCAGAGGGAGTACTTC. Its protein is CASSSLTGAQREYF.

V is TRBV6-6 and J is TRBJ1-4; a weak D match, TRBD1 (6 bases). Germline CDR1 MNHNY, CDR2 SVGAGI (reference sequence). V lost 5 bases to trimming and J lost 0 bases, with 10 bases between them. The CDR3 is 15 residues long. CDR3 sequence (DNA): TGTGCCAGCAGTAAGGGGGAGGCAACTAATGAAAAACTGTTTTTT. Protein: CASSKGEATNEKLFF.

This clone was seen a single time. The chain combines TRBV7-2 with TRBJ2-3; 14 bases are shared with TRBD2. CDR1 and CDR2 (germline): SGHTA, FQGNSA. Trimming removed 6 bases from V and 5 bases from J; junction bases left unmatched: 10. This CDR3 spans 17 amino acids. This CDR3 is CASRLPGTSGGGDTQYF. The CDR3 nucleotides read TGTGCCAGCAGGTTACCGGGGACTAGCGGGGGTGGAGATACGCAGTATTTT.

This chain joins TRBV19 and TRBJ2-1, with D perhaps matching TRBD2 (7 bases). Germline CDR1 and CDR2: LNHDA and SQIVND (reference sequence). The CDR3 is 15 amino acids. V shed 4 bases and J shed 4 bases, with 14 bases lying between them. The CDR3 coding sequence is TGTGCCAGTAGTAGGGAGGGGGTAGGATACAATGAGCAGTTCTTC. Encoded protein: CASSREGVGYNEQFF.

The chain carries TRBV5-6 and TRBJ2-3; 10 positions agree with TRBD2. V was clipped by 0 bases and J by 1 base; unmatched bases: 5. In germline, CDR1 is SGHDT, CDR2 YYEEEE. The CDR3 loop spans 17 amino acids. CDR3 DNA sequence: TGTGCCAGCAGCTTGGCGCTAGCGGGAGCCCGCACAGATACGCAGTATTTT. This sequence encodes CASSLALAGARTDTQYF.

This chain links TRBV5-4 with TRBJ2-5, with a weak D call TRBD1 (6 bases). The V end was cut by 5 bases, the J end by 2 bases, with 16 bases between. The CDR3 runs to 15 residues. Per the germline V gene, CDR1 is SGHNT and CDR2 is YYREEE (reference sequence). In nucleotides, the CDR3 is TGTGCCAGCAGGCTGACACAGGGCGGGCAAGAGACCCAGTACTTC. Its translation is CASRLTQGGQETQYF.

The chain couples TRBV6-1 to TRBJ2-7; D not resolved. V was pared by 7 bases and J by 4 bases, with 14 bases between. CDR1 is MNHNS, CDR2 SASEGT, per germline. This CDR3 spans 13 amino acids. CDR3 bases: TGTGCCAGCACTCCCCAGGCGTTATACGAGCAGTACTTC. The encoded protein is CASTPQALYEQYF.

The chain couples TRBV28 to TRBJ1-3, with D unclear. V gave up 3 bases and J gave up 0 bases, with 6 bases separating them. Germline V gene data show CDR1 as MDHEN and CDR2 as SYDVKM. CDR3 length equals 14 residues. CDR3 sequence reads: CASSFAGSGNTIYF. Written as DNA, the CDR3 is TGTGCCAGCAGTTTTGCAGGCTCTGGAAACACCATATATTTT. Full variable domain (remainder filled in from reference TRBV28 and TRBJ1-3): DVKVTQSSRYLVKRTGEKVFLECVQDMDHENMFWYRQDPGLGLRLIYFSYDVKMKEKGDIPEGYSVSREKKERFSLILESASTNQTSMYLCASSFAGSGNTIYFGEGSWLTVV.

V usage is TRBV5-4 and J usage is TRBJ2-3; tentatively, D is TRBD1 or TRBD2 (5 bases each). CDR3 length: 14 amino acids. CDR1 and CDR2 from the germline V gene are SGHNT and YYREEE (reference sequence). The germline V and J ends were trimmed by 3 bases and 14 bases, with 22 bases remaining between them. This chain's CDR3 is CASSSTPGAPHPYF. Here the CDR3 DNA reads TGTGCCAGCAGCTCCACTCCCGGGGCCCCTCACCCGTATTTT.

The chain is built from TRBV30 and TRBJ2-1; 7 bases are a match to TRBD2. Germline CDR1 and CDR2: GTSNPN and SVGIG (reference sequence). Unmatched junction bases numbered 2, after V lost 3 bases and J lost 0 bases. The CDR3 runs 14 residues. The CDR3 loop reads CAWRLASSYNEQFF. In nucleotides, the CDR3 is TGTGCCTGGAGACTAGCGAGCTCCTACAATGAGCAGTTCTTC.

The chain carries TRBV25-1 and TRBJ2-7; 8 nucleotides align to TRBD2. Per the germline V gene, CDR1 is MGHDK and CDR2 is SYGVNS. The CDR3 is 14 residues long. The junction had 6 bases not matched to a gene; V was cut back by 5 bases and J by 3 bases. For the CDR3, the DNA is TGTGCCAGCAGTTCGGGACTAGTGAGCTACGAGCAGTACTTC. Protein: CASSSGLVSYEQYF.

The V call is TRBV30, the J call TRBJ2-1; 7 bases agree with TRBD2. The J segment lost 7 bases and the V segment lost 1 base, leaving 10 bases of the junction unmatched. The CDR3 has 15 residues. Germline lookup yields CDR1 GTSNPN and CDR2 SVGIG (reference sequence). The DNA for the CDR3 is TGTGCCTGGAGTGCCGGACTAGTTCGGTCGAATGAGCAGTTCTTC. Translated: CAWSAGLVRSNEQFF. Together with reference TRBV30 and TRBJ2-1, the CDR3 gives the full variable domain: SQTIHQWPATLVQPVGSPLSLECTVEGTSNPNLYWYRQAAGRGLQLLFYSVGIGQISSEVPQNLSASRPQDRQFILSSKKLLLSDSGFYLCAWSAGLVRSNEQFFGPGTRLTVL.

The J gene is TRBJ1-5, the V gene TRBV9; D gene uncertain. The CDR3 has 16 amino acids. V lost 0 bases and J 2 bases, leaving 12 bases between the germline ends. Germline CDR1 reads SGDLS; CDR2 reads YYNGEE. The CDR3 DNA is TGTGCCAGCAGCGTAGACCGGGATTCCGGCAATCAGCCCCAGCATTTT. Its protein is CASSVDRDSGNQPQHF.

V is TRBV18 and J is TRBJ2-7, with D maybe TRBD2 (6 bases). Germline CDR1 KGHSH, CDR2 LQKENI. V was clipped by 4 bases and J by 2 bases, with 15 bases between them. The CDR3 has 15 residues. The CDR3 here is CASSLTGTHPYEQYF. The CDR3, as DNA: TGTGCCAGCTCACTGACCGGGACTCACCCCTACGAGCAGTACTTC.